The 24 T cell receptor beta chains listed next were all sequenced from one sample in a study of identical twins. MiXCR was run by TCRdb on the 5' RACE reads, yielding one entry per CDR3 protein. Of 250,000 or so distinct CDR3 sequences in the sample, roughly 8% are singletons; the top ten hold around 3%. These data also formed part of another study, on yellow fever vaccine responses in identical twins.

The sequenced material came from CD8+ T cells sorted from blood. Receptors originate from a young woman in good health.

In this sample, this clonotype turned up a few times. The chain has TRBV6-5 and TRBJ1-5; D is possibly TRBD1 (6 bases). V lost 5 bases, J lost 4 bases, and 18 bases lay in between. Germline values: CDR1 MNHEY, CDR2 SVGAGI. CDR3 size: 16 residues. CDR3 in amino acids: CASSPSVEGVNQPQHF. The CDR3 DNA follows: TGTGCCAGCAGTCCCTCGGTTGAGGGGGTTAATCAGCCCCAGCATTTT.

This clonotype has more than one count but fewer than ten. The J gene is TRBJ2-5, the V gene TRBV4-1, with TRBD2 matching over 7 bases. Germline V gene data show CDR1 as MGHRA and CDR2 as YSYEKL. This CDR3 region has 14 residues. The V and J ends lost 4 bases and 1 base, in that order; junction bases with no gene match: 3. CDR3 nucleotide sequence: TGCGCCAGCAGCCGGGGGGGGGTCCAAGAGACCCAGTACTTC. Protein product: CASSRGGVQETQYF.

This clonotype turned up a few times. The chain recombines TRBV14 with TRBJ2-7; either TRBD1 or TRBD2 may fit D (6 bases each). CDR3 length: 17 residues. The V end lost 1 base, the J end lost 0 bases, and 16 bases lay between the germline ends. The germline CDR1 and CDR2 sequences are SGHDN and FVKESK. Here the CDR3 reads CASSQVGGGLLSYEQYF. CDR3 sequence (DNA): TGTGCCAGCAGCCAAGTCGGGGGCGGGTTACTCTCCTACGAGCAGTACTTC.

This clonotype was recorded a few times. The chain joins TRBV7-2 to TRBJ2-3; D assignment may be TRBD1 or TRBD2 (5 bases each). The CDR3 length is 17 residues. Germline-derived CDR1 and CDR2 are SGHTA and FQGNSA. Between the trimmed V and J ends, which lost 3 bases and 4 bases, there was a span of 20 bases. The CDR3 loop reads CASSLDDGAAVPDTQYF. The CDR3 nucleotides read TGTGCCAGCAGCTTGGACGATGGGGCAGCGGTCCCAGATACGCAGTATTTT. Full variable domain (missing parts from reference TRBV7-2 and TRBJ2-3): GAGVSQSPSNKVTEKGKDVELRCDPISGHTALYWYRQSLGQGLEFLIYFQGNSAPDKSGLPSDRFSAERTGGSVSTLTIQRTQQEDSAVYLCASSLDDGAAVPDTQYFGPGTRLTVL.

The J gene is TRBJ2-1, the V gene TRBV7-9; D might be TRBD1 (5 bases). This CDR3 contains 15 residues. The V gene lost 4 bases and the J gene lost 8 bases, with 18 bases spanning the gap. CDR1 and CDR2 from the germline V gene are SEHNR and FQNEAQ (reference sequence). CDR3 amino acids: CASSYQRTRWDEQFF. In nucleotides, the CDR3 is TGTGCCAGCAGCTACCAGAGGACACGCTGGGATGAGCAGTTCTTC. The full variable domain, with the rest looked up from reference TRBV7-9 and TRBJ2-1, is DTGVSQNPRHKITKRGQNVTFRCDPISEHNRLYWYRQTLGQGPEFLTYFQNEAQLEKSRLLSDRFSAERPKGSFSTLEIQRTEQGDSAMYLCASSYQRTRWDEQFFGPGTRLTVL.

J is TRBJ2-3 and V is TRBV5-1, with 9 bases aligning to TRBD1. There are 17 residues in the CDR3. J lost 5 bases, V lost 0 bases, and 10 bases had no gene match. Germline loops: CDR1 SGHRS, CDR2 YFSETQ. This CDR3 is CASSLGPGQGQIDTQYF. The CDR3 DNA follows: TGCGCCAGCAGCTTGGGCCCGGGACAGGGTCAAATAGATACGCAGTATTTT.

CDR3 protein: CSVEYYNEQFF. The CDR3 DNA follows: TGCAGCGTTGAATATTACAATGAGCAGTTCTTC. The chain carries TRBV29-1 and TRBJ2-1; D uncertain. CDR3 size: 11 residues. Germline V lookup: CDR1 SQVTM, CDR2 ANQGSEA. Between the trimmed V and J ends, which lost 2 bases and 4 bases, there was a span of 3 bases.

The CDR3: CASSLFGGAPGEQFF. The CDR3 DNA follows: TGTGCCAGCAGCTTATTTGGGGGGGCCCCCGGTGAGCAGTTCTTC. The rearrangement uses TRBV7-8 and TRBJ2-1; tentative D call: TRBD2 (7 bases). Per the germline V gene, CDR1 is SGHVS and CDR2 is FQNEAQ. CDR3 length: 15 amino acids. V shed 2 bases and J shed 9 bases, with 17 bases lying between them.

There are many counts of this clonotype. The gene calls are TRBV14 and TRBJ2-1; possibly TRBD1 for D (6 bases). CDR1 is SGHDN, CDR2 FVKESK, per germline. The V gene lost 0 bases and the J gene lost 8 bases, with 20 bases spanning the gap. This CDR3 contains 17 residues. Written as DNA, the CDR3 is TGTGCCAGCAGCCAAGATCGGGCAGGGGTGACCCCCGATGAGCAGTTCTTC. This encodes CASSQDRAGVTPDEQFF.

The table lists this clonotype with many counts. The chain has TRBV7-9 and TRBJ2-7; D remains ambiguous. The V end lost 6 bases, the J end lost 0 bases, and 9 bases lay between the germline ends. There are 13 residues in the CDR3. Germline V lookup: CDR1 SEHNR, CDR2 FQNEAQ (reference sequence). Here the CDR3 DNA reads TGTGCCAGCAGGTCGGGTAGCTCCTACGAGCAGTACTTC. It specifies CASRSGSSYEQYF.

This clonotype was seen many times. J is TRBJ2-5 and V is TRBV4-2; 10 nucleotides match TRBD2. This CDR3 has 16 residues. Per the germline V gene, CDR1 is LGHNA and CDR2 is YNFKEQ. V trimming: 0 bases; J trimming: 5 bases; junction bases outside the gene matches: 6. CDR3 bases: TGTGCCAGCAGCCAAGAGGGGCTAGCGGGAGCTGAGACCCAGTACTTC. The encoded protein is CASSQEGLAGAETQYF.

The chain is built from TRBV7-9 and TRBJ1-1, with D perhaps matching TRBD1 (5 bases). The length of the CDR3 is 15 residues. V lost 3 bases and J 0 bases, leaving 11 bases between the germline ends. Germline values: CDR1 SEHNR, CDR2 FQNEAQ (reference sequence). In nucleotides, the CDR3 is TGTGCCAGCAGCTTCCCGGGGGGTATGAACACTGAAGCTTTCTTT. Residues: CASSFPGGMNTEAFF.

This clonotype was seen at least ten times. This chain uses TRBV21-1 with TRBJ2-5; the table names TRBD1, a call not compared with the DNA. TRBV21-1 represents a pseudogene. The CDR3 totals 15 residues. The CDR3 is CASSKVPSTEETQYF. CDR3 DNA: TGTGCCAGCAGCAAAGTCCCCTCTACGGAAGAGACCCAGTACTTC.

CDR3 sequence: CASSKASSYEQYF. For the CDR3, the DNA is TGTGCCAGCAGTAAGGCCAGCTCCTACGAGCAGTACTTC. The chain joins TRBV28 to TRBJ2-7; unclear D gene. Germline V gene data show CDR1 as MDHEN and CDR2 as SYDVKM. This CDR3 region has 13 residues. V shed 5 bases and J shed 0 bases, with 8 bases lying between them.

This rearrangement joins TRBV25-1 to TRBJ2-1, with 8 bases fitting TRBD2. J lost 6 bases, V lost 4 bases, and 2 bases had no gene match. This CDR3 has 13 amino acids. Germline loops: CDR1 MGHDK, CDR2 SYGVNS. As DNA, the CDR3 is TGTGCCAGCAGTGGAGCGGGGGCCAATGAGCAGTTCTTC. It codes for CASSGAGANEQFF.

This chain connects TRBV25-1 to TRBJ2-5; TRBD1 is a possible D gene (6 bases). Trimming left V 6 bases short and J 3 bases short, with 11 bases between. There are 13 residues in the CDR3. The V gene's germline CDR1 is MGHDK and CDR2 SYGVNS. CDR3 coding DNA: TGTGCCAGCAGGCGGGCAGGGGAAGAGACCCAGTACTTC. Protein sequence: CASRRAGEETQYF.

Worth noting for this clonotype: In this CDR3 the conserved last residue, phenylalanine or tryptophan, is missing, so a read error is likely. This chain uses TRBV15 with TRBJ2-7; no clear D. This CDR3 region has 14 residues. Germline-derived CDR1 and CDR2 are LNHNV and YYDKDF (reference sequence). The ends were cut back, 4 bases at V and 2 bases at J, with 12 bases in the middle. CDR3 in amino acids: CATSIQRSTYEQYY. In DNA, the CDR3 is TGTGCCACCAGCATACAACGGTCCACCTACGAGCAGTACTAC.

This clonotype has a handful of counts. V and J are TRBV27 and TRBJ1-2; weak D call: TRBD1 (6 bases). V shed 4 bases and J shed 2 bases, with 20 bases lying between them. This CDR3 region has 17 residues. Looked up from germline, CDR1 is MNHEY and CDR2 is SMNVEV (reference sequence). CDR3 in DNA: TGTGCCAGCAGTTCAATAGAGTGGGGGGGCGAGAACTATGGCTACACCTTC. This encodes CASSSIEWGGENYGYTF.

This clonotype has only a few counts. The V call is TRBV12-3 or TRBV12-4, the J call TRBJ2-1, with D possibly TRBD1 on 6 matching bases. Between the trimmed V and J ends, which lost 0 bases and 7 bases, there was a span of 13 bases. CDR3 length equals 15 residues. CDR3 in amino acids: CASSLAINRANEQFF. The DNA for the CDR3 is TGTGCCAGCAGTTTAGCGATTAACAGGGCGAATGAGCAGTTCTTC.

This clonotype was seen at least ten times. The gene calls are TRBV6-2 or TRBV6-3 and TRBJ2-1; 7 nucleotides line up with TRBD1. The V and J ends lost 6 bases and 8 bases, in that order; junction bases with no gene match: 7. Per the germline V gene, CDR1 is MNHEY and CDR2 is SVGEGT. The CDR3 length is 13 residues. CDR3 DNA sequence: TGTGCCAGCAGGGGATTCGGACAGGATGAGCAGTTCTTC. It codes for CASRGFGQDEQFF.

This rearrangement joins TRBV6-4 to TRBJ1-5, with D uncertain. Trimming removed 3 bases from V and 4 bases from J, with 7 bases in between. In germline, CDR1 is MRHNA, CDR2 SNTAGT. The CDR3 sequence is 13 residues long. In DNA, the CDR3 is TGTGCCAGCAGTGAACAGAGTAATCAGCCCCAGCATTTT. This codes for CASSEQSNQPQHF.

CDR3 nucleotides: TGCGCCAGCAGCCAAGGTTTTCCTAGCGGGGACGAGCAGTACTTC. This translates into CASSQGFPSGDEQYF. The chain joins TRBV4-3 to TRBJ2-7, with 9 bases identical to TRBD2. J gave up 5 bases and V 1 base, and 6 bases lay outside the gene matches. Germline-derived CDR1 and CDR2 are LGHNA and YSLEER. The CDR3 spans 15 residues.

The rearrangement links TRBV9 to TRBJ2-5; 7 bases match TRBD1. The CDR3 runs to 14 residues. With 0 bases clipped from V and 3 bases from J, the junction kept 2 bases outside the gene matches. The germline V gene has CDR1 SGDLS and CDR2 YYNGEE. As DNA, the CDR3 is TGTGCCAGCAGCGTAGGGGGGACAGAAGAGACCCAGTACTTC. It specifies CASSVGGTEETQYF.

This clonotype was recorded many times. The chain employs TRBV12-3 or TRBV12-4 and TRBJ2-1, with TRBD1 matching 11 bases. The CDR3 loop spans 15 amino acids. J lost 9 bases, V lost 4 bases, and 8 bases had no gene match. CDR3 amino acids: CASSSPGQGVAEQFF. CDR3 coding DNA: TGTGCCAGCAGTTCCCCGGGACAGGGGGTAGCTGAGCAGTTCTTC.